The clone carrying this T cell receptor (beta chain) came up once. Its antigen is unknown. Time point here: week 5, during vaccination. Mutant IDH1 20-mer peptide, at 300 ug, made up each vaccine dose, with topical imiquimod. Data came from immunoSEQ multiplex PCR; TCRdb stores just in-frame clones and leaves some out. Of some 60,000 clones listed, 75% to 90% were seen once; the top ten hold roughly 5.1%. This entry is derived from a study of a mutant IDH1 vaccine in newly diagnosed glioma. On the study more broadly: All eight of the vaccinations patients received fell in weeks 1, 3, 5, 7, 11, 15, 19 and 23. Either 4-6 weeks after radiotherapy alone or alongside temozolomide, vaccination was begun. Pretreatment consisted of radiotherapy, temozolomide, or both, with most receiving both.

The CDR3 is 14 amino acids. From germline, CDR1 is SEHNR and CDR2 FQNEAQ (reference sequence). The V gene lost 4 bases and the J gene lost 0 bases, with 7 bases spanning the gap. This clonotype was sampled from a woman aged 40-49 years with glioma. The starting material was PBMCs, obtained from a glioma patient whose treatment included an IDH1 peptide vaccine. This rearrangement joins TRBV7-9 to TRBJ1-3; D might be TRBD1 (5 bases). CDR3 sequence (DNA): TGTGCCAGCAGCTGGGGGGGCTCTGGAAACACCATATATTTT. Amino acids: CASSWGGSGNTIYF.